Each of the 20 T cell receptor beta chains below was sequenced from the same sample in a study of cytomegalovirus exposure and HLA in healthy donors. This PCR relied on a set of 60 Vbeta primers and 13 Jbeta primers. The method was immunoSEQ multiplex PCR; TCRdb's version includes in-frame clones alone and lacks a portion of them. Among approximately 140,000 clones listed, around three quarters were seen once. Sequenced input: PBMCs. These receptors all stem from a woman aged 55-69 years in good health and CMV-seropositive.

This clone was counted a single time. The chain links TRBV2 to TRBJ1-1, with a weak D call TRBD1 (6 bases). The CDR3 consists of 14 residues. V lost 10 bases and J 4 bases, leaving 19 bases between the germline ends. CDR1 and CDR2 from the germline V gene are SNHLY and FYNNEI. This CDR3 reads CATRGGGRSTEAFF. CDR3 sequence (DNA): TGTGCCACCCGGGGAGGGGGACGGAGCACTGAAGCTTTCTTT. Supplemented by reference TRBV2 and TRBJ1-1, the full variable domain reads EPEVTQTPSHQVTQMGQEVILRCVPISNHLYFYWYRQILGQKVEFLVSFYNNEISEKSEIFDDQFSVERPDGSNFTLKIRSTKLEDSAMYFCATRGGGRSTEAFFGQGTRLTVV.

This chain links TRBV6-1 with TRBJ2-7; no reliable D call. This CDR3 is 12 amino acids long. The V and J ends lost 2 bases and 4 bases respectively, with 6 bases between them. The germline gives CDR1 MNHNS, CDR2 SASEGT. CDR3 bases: TGTGCCAGCAGTGAAATGAGATACGAGCAGTACTTC. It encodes CASSEMRYEQYF.

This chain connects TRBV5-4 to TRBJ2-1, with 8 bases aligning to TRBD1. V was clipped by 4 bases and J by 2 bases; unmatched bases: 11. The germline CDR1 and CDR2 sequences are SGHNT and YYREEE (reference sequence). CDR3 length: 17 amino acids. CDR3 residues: CASSGGQGTTTYNEQFF. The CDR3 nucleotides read TGTGCCAGCAGCGGCGGACAGGGAACGACTACCTACAATGAGCAGTTCTTC.

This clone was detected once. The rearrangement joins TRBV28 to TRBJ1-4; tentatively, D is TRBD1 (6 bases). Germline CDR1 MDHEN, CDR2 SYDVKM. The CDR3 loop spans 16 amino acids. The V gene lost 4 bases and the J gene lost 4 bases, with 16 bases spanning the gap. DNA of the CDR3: TGTGCCAGCAGTTCGGCAGCCAGGGGCGATAATGAAAAACTGTTTTTT. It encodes CASSSAARGDNEKLFF.

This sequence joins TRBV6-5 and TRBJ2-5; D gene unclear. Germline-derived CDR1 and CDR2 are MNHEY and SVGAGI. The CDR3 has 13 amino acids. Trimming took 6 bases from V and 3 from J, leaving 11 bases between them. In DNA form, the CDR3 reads TGTGCCAGCAGACCTGACACCGAAGAGACCCAGTACTTC. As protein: CASRPDTEETQYF.

The CDR3 DNA sequence: TGCGCCAGCAGTGAAAGAATCTCCTACGAGCAGTACTTC. Translating it yields CASSERISYEQYF. The chain has TRBV10-1 and TRBJ2-5; D unclear. The DNA end is more similar to TRBJ2-7, so the J call may be wrong. Germline V gene lookup returns CDR1 WNHNN and CDR2 SYGVQD (reference sequence). This CDR3 region has 13 residues.

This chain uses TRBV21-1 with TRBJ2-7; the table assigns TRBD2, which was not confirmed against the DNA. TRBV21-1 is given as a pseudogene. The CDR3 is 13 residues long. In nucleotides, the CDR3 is TGTGCCATAAACCGGGACTCTTCCTGCGAGCAGTACTTC. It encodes CAINRDSSCEQYF.

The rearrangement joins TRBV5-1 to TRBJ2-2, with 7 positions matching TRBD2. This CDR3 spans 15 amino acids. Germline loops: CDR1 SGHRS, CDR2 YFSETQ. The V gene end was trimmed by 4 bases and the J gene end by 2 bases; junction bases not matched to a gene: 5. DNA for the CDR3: TGCGCCAGCAGCCTCCCAGCGGGAAACACCGGGGAGCTGTTTTTT. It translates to CASSLPAGNTGELFF.

The CDR3 sequence: CASGEGANVLTF. CDR3 DNA: TGTGCCAGCGGGGAGGGGGCCAACGTCCTGACTTTC. This chain links TRBV6-6 with TRBJ2-6, with D possibly matching TRBD2 (5 bases). The CDR3 is made up of 12 amino acids. The germline gives CDR1 MNHNY, CDR2 SVGAGI (reference sequence). V lost 8 bases and J 4 bases, leaving 6 bases between the germline ends.

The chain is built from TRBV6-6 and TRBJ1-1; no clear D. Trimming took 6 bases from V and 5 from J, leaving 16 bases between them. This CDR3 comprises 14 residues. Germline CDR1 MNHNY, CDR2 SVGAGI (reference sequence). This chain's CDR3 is CASRTREGRTEAFF. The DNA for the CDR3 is TGTGCCAGCAGGACCCGGGAGGGTCGGACTGAAGCTTTCTTT.

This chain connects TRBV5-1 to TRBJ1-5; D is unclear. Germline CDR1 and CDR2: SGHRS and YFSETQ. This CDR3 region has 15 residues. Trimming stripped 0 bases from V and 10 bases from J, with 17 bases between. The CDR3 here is CASSLDSGRSTPQHF. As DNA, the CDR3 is TGCGCCAGCAGCTTGGATTCAGGCCGATCAACTCCCCAGCATTTT.

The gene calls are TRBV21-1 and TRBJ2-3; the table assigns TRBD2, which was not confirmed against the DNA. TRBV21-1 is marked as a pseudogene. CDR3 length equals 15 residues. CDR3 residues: CAMPPSGGFMDTQYF. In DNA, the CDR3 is TGTGCCATGCCCCCCAGCGGGGGCTTCATGGATACGCAGTATTTT.

The DNA for the CDR3 is TGTGCCAGCAGCTTGGGTGATGGGGGGGGAGAGGGCAATCAGCCCCAGCATTTT. Translated: CASSLGDGGGEGNQPQHF. The rearrangement joins TRBV5-4 to TRBJ1-5, with TRBD1 as a possible D gene (5 bases). CDR3 length equals 18 residues. Between the trimmed V and J ends, which lost 0 bases and 2 bases, there was a span of 18 bases. The germline gives CDR1 SGHNT, CDR2 YYREEE (reference sequence).

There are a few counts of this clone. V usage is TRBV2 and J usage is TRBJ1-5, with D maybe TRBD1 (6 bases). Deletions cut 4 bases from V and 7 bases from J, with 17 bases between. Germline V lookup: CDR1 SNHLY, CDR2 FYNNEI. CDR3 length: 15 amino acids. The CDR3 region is CASSGEGHRPQPQHF. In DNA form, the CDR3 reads TGTGCCAGCAGTGGGGAGGGACACCGACCACAGCCCCAGCATTTT.

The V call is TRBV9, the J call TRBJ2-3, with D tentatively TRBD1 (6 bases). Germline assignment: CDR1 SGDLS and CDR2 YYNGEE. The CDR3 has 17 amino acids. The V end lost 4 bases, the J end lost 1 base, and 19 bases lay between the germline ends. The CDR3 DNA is TGTGCCAGCAGCCCAGGGAGAAGACCAGGGGGCACAGATACGCAGTATTTT. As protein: CASSPGRRPGGTDTQYF. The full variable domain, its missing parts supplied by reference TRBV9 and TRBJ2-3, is DSGVTQTPKHLITATGQRVTLRCSPRSGDLSVYWYQQSLDQGLQFLIQYYNGEERAKGNILERFSAQQFPDLHSELNLSSLELGDSALYFCASSPGRRPGGTDTQYFGPGTRLTVL.

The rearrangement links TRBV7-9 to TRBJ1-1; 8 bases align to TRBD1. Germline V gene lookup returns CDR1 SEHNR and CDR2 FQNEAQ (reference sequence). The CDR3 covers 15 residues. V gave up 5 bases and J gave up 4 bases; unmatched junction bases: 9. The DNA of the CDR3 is TGTGCCAGCAGCACACAGACAGGGGTTGGCACTGAAGCTTTCTTT. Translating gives CASSTQTGVGTEAFF.

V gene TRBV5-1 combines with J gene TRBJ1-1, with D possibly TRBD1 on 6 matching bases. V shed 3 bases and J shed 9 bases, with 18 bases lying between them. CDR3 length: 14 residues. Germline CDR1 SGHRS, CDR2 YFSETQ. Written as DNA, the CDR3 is TGCGCCAGCAGCTCGGCCATTACAGGGTCTAAAGCTTTCTTT. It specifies CASSSAITGSKAFF.

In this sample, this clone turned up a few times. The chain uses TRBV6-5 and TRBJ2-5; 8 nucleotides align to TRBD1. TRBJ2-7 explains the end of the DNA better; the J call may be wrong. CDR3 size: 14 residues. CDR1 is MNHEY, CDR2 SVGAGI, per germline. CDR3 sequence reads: CASSLDRVIDEQYF. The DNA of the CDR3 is TGTGCCAGCAGTCTGGACAGGGTGATCGACGAGCAGTACTTC.

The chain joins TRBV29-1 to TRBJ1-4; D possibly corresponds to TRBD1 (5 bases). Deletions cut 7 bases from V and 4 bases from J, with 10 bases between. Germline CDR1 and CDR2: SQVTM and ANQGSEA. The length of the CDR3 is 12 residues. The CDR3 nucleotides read TGCAGCGCCCTCGGGGGTAATGAAAAACTGTTTTTT. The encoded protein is CSALGGNEKLFF.

For the CDR3, the DNA is TGTGCCAGTAGCCTGGATCGGGTGGGTGATGAAAAACTGTTTTTT. Translated, it gives CASSLDRVGDEKLFF. The chain combines TRBV19 with TRBJ1-4; D ambiguous. V shed 6 bases and J shed 6 bases, with 17 bases lying between them. The CDR3 has 15 amino acids. From germline, CDR1 is LNHDA and CDR2 SQIVND (reference sequence).